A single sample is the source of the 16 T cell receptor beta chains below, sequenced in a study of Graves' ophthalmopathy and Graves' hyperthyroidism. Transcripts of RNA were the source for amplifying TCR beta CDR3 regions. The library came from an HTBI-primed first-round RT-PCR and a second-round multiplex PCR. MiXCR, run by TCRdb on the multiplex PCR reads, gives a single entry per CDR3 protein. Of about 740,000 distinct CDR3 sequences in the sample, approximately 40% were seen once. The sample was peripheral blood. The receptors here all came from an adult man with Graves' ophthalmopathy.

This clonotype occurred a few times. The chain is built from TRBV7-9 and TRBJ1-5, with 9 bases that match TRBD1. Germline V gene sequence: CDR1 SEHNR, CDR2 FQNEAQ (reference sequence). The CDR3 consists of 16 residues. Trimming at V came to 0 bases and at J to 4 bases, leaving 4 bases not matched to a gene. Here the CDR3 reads CASSLAGQGPNQPQHF. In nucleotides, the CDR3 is TGTGCCAGCAGCTTAGCGGGACAGGGACCTAATCAGCCCCAGCATTTT.

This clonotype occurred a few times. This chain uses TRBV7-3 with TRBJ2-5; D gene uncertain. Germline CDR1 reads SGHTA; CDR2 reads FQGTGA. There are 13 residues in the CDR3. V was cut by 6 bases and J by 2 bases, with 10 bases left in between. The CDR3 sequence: CASRLRPQETQYF. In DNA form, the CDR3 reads TGTGCCAGCAGACTGCGTCCGCAAGAGACCCAGTACTTC.

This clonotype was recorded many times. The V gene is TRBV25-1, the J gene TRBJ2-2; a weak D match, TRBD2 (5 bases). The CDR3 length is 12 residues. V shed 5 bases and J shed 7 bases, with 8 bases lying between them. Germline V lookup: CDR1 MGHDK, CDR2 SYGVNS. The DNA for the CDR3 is TGTGCCAGCAGTCAACGGGGCGGGGAGCTGTTTTTT. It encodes CASSQRGGELFF.

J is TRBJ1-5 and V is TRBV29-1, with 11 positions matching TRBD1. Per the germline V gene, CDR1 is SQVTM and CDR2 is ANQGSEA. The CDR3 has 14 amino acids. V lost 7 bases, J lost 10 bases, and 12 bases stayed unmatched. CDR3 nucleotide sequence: TGCAGCGCCGCTAAGGGAGGGACAGGGGGACCCCAGCATTTT. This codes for CSAAKGGTGGPQHF.

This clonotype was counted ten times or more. The CDR3 reads CAISVGTSGRFWETQYF. DNA of the CDR3: TGTGCCATCTCGGTGGGAACTAGCGGGAGGTTCTGGGAGACCCAGTACTTC. J is TRBJ2-5 and V is TRBV10-3, with 12 bases matching TRBD2. Germline V gives CDR1 ENHRY, CDR2 SYGVKD. V lost 8 bases, J lost 5 bases, and 15 bases stayed unmatched. The CDR3 loop spans 17 amino acids.

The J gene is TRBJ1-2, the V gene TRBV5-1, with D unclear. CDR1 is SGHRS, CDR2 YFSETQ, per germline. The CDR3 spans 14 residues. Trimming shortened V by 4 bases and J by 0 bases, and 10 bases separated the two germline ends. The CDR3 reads CASSGTETNYGYTF. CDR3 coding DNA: TGCGCCAGCAGCGGAACAGAGACTAACTATGGCTACACCTTC.

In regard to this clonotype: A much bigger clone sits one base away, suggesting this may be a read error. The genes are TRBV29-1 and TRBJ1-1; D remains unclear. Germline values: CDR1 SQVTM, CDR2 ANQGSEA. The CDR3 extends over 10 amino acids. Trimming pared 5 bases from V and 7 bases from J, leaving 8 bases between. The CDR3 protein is CSVLPSEAFF. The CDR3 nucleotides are TGCAGCGTTCTACCGAGTGAAGCTTTCTTT.

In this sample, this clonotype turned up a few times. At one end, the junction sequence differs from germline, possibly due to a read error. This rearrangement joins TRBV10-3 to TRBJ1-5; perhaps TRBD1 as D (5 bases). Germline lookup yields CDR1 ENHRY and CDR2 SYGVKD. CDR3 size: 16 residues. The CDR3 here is CASSETSGVRNQPQHF. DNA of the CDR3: TGTGCCAGCAGTGAAACCTCGGGGGTCCGCAATCAGCCCCAGCATTTT.

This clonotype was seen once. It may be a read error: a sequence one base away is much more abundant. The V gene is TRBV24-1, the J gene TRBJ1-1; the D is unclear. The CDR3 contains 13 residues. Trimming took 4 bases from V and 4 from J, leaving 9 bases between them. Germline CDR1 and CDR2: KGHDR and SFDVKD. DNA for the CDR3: TGTGCCACCAGTGACCCGCGCAGCACTGAAGCTTTCTTT. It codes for CATSDPRSTEAFF.

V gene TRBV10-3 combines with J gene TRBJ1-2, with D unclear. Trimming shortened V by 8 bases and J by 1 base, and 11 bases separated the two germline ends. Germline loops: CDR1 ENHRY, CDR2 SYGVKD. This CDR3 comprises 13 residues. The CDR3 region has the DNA TGTGCCATCCCTAGCGGGCTTAACTATGGCTACACCTTC. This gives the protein CAIPSGLNYGYTF.

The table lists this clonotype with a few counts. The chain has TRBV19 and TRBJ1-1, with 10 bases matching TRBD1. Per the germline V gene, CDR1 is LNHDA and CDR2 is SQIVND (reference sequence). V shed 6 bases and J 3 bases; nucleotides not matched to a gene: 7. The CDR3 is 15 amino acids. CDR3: CASSVPGQGYTEAFF. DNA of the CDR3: TGTGCCAGTAGCGTACCGGGACAGGGGTACACTGAAGCTTTCTTT.

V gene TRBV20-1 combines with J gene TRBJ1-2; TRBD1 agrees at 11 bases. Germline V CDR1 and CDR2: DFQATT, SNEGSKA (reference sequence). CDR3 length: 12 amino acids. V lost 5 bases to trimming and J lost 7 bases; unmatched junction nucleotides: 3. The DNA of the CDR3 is TGCAGTGCTGGACAGGGGGCGATTGGCTACACCTTC. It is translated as CSAGQGAIGYTF.

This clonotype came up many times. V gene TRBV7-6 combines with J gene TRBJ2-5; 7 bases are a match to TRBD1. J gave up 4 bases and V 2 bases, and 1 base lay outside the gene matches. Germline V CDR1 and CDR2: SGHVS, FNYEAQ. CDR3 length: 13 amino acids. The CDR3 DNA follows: TGTGCCAGCAGCTTATGGGACAGAGAGACCCAGTACTTC. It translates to CASSLWDRETQYF.

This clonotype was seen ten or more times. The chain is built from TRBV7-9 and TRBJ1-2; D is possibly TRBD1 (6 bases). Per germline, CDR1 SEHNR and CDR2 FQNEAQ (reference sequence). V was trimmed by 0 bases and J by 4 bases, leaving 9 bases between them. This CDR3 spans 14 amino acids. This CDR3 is CASSLAPTGYGYTF. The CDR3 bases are TGTGCCAGCAGCTTAGCACCGACAGGCTATGGCTACACCTTC.

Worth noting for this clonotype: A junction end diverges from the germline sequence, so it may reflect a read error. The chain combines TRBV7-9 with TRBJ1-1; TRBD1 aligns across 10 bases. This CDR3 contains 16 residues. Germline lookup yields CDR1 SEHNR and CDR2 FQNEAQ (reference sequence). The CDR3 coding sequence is TGTGTCAGCAGCTTAGCGACAGGGGGCGATGGTACTGAAGCCTTCTTT. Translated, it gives CVSSLATGGDGTEAFF.

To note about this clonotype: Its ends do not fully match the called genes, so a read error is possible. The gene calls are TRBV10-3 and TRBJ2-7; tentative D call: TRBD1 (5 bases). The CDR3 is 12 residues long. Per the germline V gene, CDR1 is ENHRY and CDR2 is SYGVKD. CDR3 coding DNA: TGTGCCAGCAGTGACAGACCCTACGAGCAGTACTTC. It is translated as CASSDRPYEQYF.